One sample yielded the 21 T cell receptor beta chains listed below, sequenced in a study of T cell repertoires in cytomegalovirus infection. TCRdb ran MiXCR on the reads and lists one entry per CDR3 protein. The sample includes about 830,000 distinct CDR3 sequences, around a third seen only once; the top ten take 12%. These receptors have no identified antigens. Sequenced here: cultured CD8+ T cells from PBMCs, sampled from culture after CMV antigen stimulation. Receptor source: a human donor in good health (CMV status not recorded). Some clones in this sample may be carry-over from other donors' samples.

This clonotype was counted at least ten times. The chain joins TRBV6-5 to TRBJ2-2; possible D gene TRBD2, 6 bases. The CDR3 has 15 residues. Trimming pared 3 bases from V and 2 bases from J, leaving 10 bases between. In germline, CDR1 is MNHEY, CDR2 SVGAGI. Here the CDR3 reads CASSYGGTNTGELFF. DNA for the CDR3: TGTGCCAGCAGTTATGGGGGGACCAACACCGGGGAGCTGTTTTTT.

In regard to this clonotype: A much larger clone lies a single base off, so this may be a read error. The chain has TRBV25-1 and TRBJ1-2; D might be TRBD1 (6 bases). This CDR3 has 11 residues. Germline CDR1 and CDR2: MGHDK and SYGVNS. Trimming shortened V by 6 bases and J by 10 bases, and 12 bases separated the two germline ends. In nucleotides, the CDR3 is TGTGCCAGCAGCCAGGGGAATGACTACACCTTC. Translation gives CASSQGNDYTF.

This clonotype has at least ten counts. This chain uses TRBV11-2 with TRBJ1-5, with 7 bases fitting TRBD1. The germline V gene has CDR1 SGHAT and CDR2 FQNNGV. CDR3 length: 17 residues. The J segment lost 3 bases and the V segment lost 1 base, leaving 9 bases of the junction unmatched. The CDR3 bases are TGTGCCAGCAGCTTAGGACAGACAGGGACATCCAATCAGCCCCAGCATTTT. Amino acid sequence: CASSLGQTGTSNQPQHF. The complete variable domain, with remaining parts taken from reference TRBV11-2 and TRBJ1-5, reads EAGVAQSPRYKIIEKRQSVAFWCNPISGHATLYWYQQILGQGPKLLIQFQNNGVVDDSQLPKDRFSAERLKGVDSTLKIQPAKLEDSAVYLCASSLGQTGTSNQPQHFGDGTRLSIL.

This clonotype has just a few counts. This sequence joins TRBV5-8 and TRBJ2-7; a possible D gene is TRBD2 (5 bases). The V and J ends lost 4 bases and 4 bases respectively, with 12 bases between them. Germline CDR1 SGHTS, CDR2 YDEGEE. The CDR3 is made up of 13 amino acids. The CDR3 spells CASSPGMGYEQYF. In DNA form, the CDR3 reads TGTGCCAGCAGCCCGGGGATGGGGTACGAGCAGTACTTC.

This clonotype appeared many times. J is TRBJ1-1 and V is TRBV7-6; 7 bases fit TRBD1. The CDR3 extends over 14 amino acids. Per the germline V gene, CDR1 is SGHVS and CDR2 is FNYEAQ. The V segment lost 2 bases and the J segment 0 bases; nucleotides outside the gene matches: 0. CDR3 bases: TGTGCCAGCAGCTTAACAGGGGTGAACACTGAAGCTTTCTTT. It specifies CASSLTGVNTEAFF.

The CDR3 here is CASSYYRDTEAFF. The DNA for the CDR3 is TGTGCCAGCAGTTACTACAGGGACACTGAAGCTTTCTTT. The chain links TRBV6-2 or TRBV6-3 to TRBJ1-1; a possible D gene is TRBD1 (6 bases). This CDR3 region has 13 residues. Between the trimmed V and J ends, which lost 1 base and 3 bases, there was a span of 6 bases. Germline CDR1 reads MNHEY; CDR2 reads SVGEGT.

The rearrangement joins TRBV6-2 or TRBV6-3 to TRBJ2-7; D is possibly TRBD1 (5 bases). Germline CDR1 reads MNHEY; CDR2 reads SVGEGT. V lost 4 bases to trimming and J lost 3 bases, with 13 bases between them. CDR3 length equals 14 residues. The CDR3 coding sequence is TGTGCCAGCAGTTTCCTAGAAGACAGCTACGAGCAGTACGTC. It specifies CASSFLEDSYEQYV.

The chain carries TRBV7-6 and TRBJ2-7; D call uncertain. Looked up from germline, CDR1 is SGHVS and CDR2 is FNYEAQ. The CDR3 sequence is 12 residues long. V was shortened by 4 bases and J by 7 bases, with 11 bases between the two germline ends. DNA of the CDR3: TGTGCCAGCAGCTCAATCTCGCGGGAGCAGTACTTC. Amino acid sequence: CASSSISREQYF.

The CDR3 sequence: CASSEHRRNEQFF. The CDR3 bases are TGTGCCAGCAGTGAGCATCGGCGCAATGAGCAGTTCTTC. The chain is built from TRBV2 and TRBJ2-1; D gene ambiguous. The V and J ends lost 3 bases and 6 bases respectively, with 9 bases between them. Germline V gene data show CDR1 as SNHLY and CDR2 as FYNNEI. The CDR3 runs 13 residues.

The rearrangement links TRBV27 to TRBJ2-5; 12 bases are a match to TRBD1. The length of the CDR3 is 14 residues. The germline V gene encodes CDR1 MNHEY and CDR2 SMNVEV (reference sequence). Germline trimming cut 8 bases from V and 4 bases from J; bases unmatched to any gene: 5. The CDR3 bases are TGTGCCAGCGGGGACAGGGGGCAGGGAGAGACCCAGTACTTC. The encoded protein is CASGDRGQGETQYF.

The CDR3 loop reads CASTNGGELFF. In DNA form, the CDR3 reads TGCGCCAGCACAAACGGGGGGGAGCTGTTTTTT. The V and J genes are TRBV4-1 and TRBJ2-2, with D unresolved. CDR3 length equals 11 residues. V was clipped by 7 bases and J by 8 bases, with 8 bases between them. The V gene's germline CDR1 is MGHRA and CDR2 YSYEKL.

This clonotype is a singleton in its sample. The V call is TRBV7-2, the J call TRBJ1-1; no definite D call. Germline V lookup: CDR1 SGHTA, CDR2 FQGNSA. The CDR3 spans 15 residues. V lost 4 bases to trimming and J lost 4 bases, with 16 bases between them. The DNA for the CDR3 is TGTGCCAGCAGCTCCTCACAAGGGTACGGCACTGAAGCTTTCTTT. This codes for CASSSSQGYGTEAFF.

The V gene is TRBV6-4, the J gene TRBJ2-7; the match to TRBD1 covers 7 bases. There are 15 residues in the CDR3. CDR1 is MRHNA, CDR2 SNTAGT, per germline. V was clipped by 6 bases and J by 3 bases; unmatched bases: 11. Here the CDR3 reads CASREAKGTDYEQYV. Here the CDR3 DNA reads TGTGCCAGCAGGGAAGCTAAAGGGACAGACTACGAGCAGTACGTC.

V is TRBV28 and J is TRBJ1-3; perhaps TRBD1 as D (5 bases). The CDR3 covers 15 residues. Germline assignment: CDR1 MDHEN and CDR2 SYDVKM. V lost 9 bases, J lost 0 bases, and 15 bases lay in between. CDR3 coding DNA: TGTGCCAGTCGGGGACGCATGAACTCTGGAAACACCATATATTTT. Protein sequence: CASRGRMNSGNTIYF.

This clonotype turned up a few times. This chain connects TRBV7-2 to TRBJ2-1; possibly TRBD1 or TRBD2 for D (6 bases each). The CDR3 runs to 15 residues. Germline-derived CDR1 and CDR2 are SGHTA and FQGNSA. Trimming removed 2 bases at V and 8 bases at J, with 16 bases between. For the CDR3, the DNA is TGTGCCAGCAGCTTAAGAGGGGGGCGCAGCGATGAGCAGTTCTTC. Translated: CASSLRGGRSDEQFF. The full variable domain, completed using reference TRBV7-2 and TRBJ2-1, is GAGVSQSPSNKVTEKGKDVELRCDPISGHTALYWYRQSLGQGLEFLIYFQGNSAPDKSGLPSDRFSAERTGGSVSTLTIQRTQQEDSAVYLCASSLRGGRSDEQFFGPGTRLTVL.

This clonotype appeared many times. The chain recombines TRBV2 with TRBJ1-1, with unresolved D. The germline V and J ends were trimmed by 5 bases and 4 bases, with 8 bases remaining between them. The V gene's germline CDR1 is SNHLY and CDR2 FYNNEI. This CDR3 is built from 12 residues. The CDR3 DNA reads as TGTGCCAGCAGTCTAAGAGCCACTGAAGCTTTCTTT. It translates to CASSLRATEAFF.

The J gene is TRBJ1-2, the V gene TRBV6-8, with 8 nucleotides matching TRBD1. Unmatched junction bases numbered 15, after V lost 8 bases and J lost 4 bases. CDR1 MNHGY and CDR2 SAAAGT come from the germline V gene. The CDR3 is 16 amino acids. For the CDR3, the DNA is TGTGCCAGCCAGATCTCGACAGGGGCCTTGCTCTATGGCTACACCTTC. This gives the protein CASQISTGALLYGYTF.

The chain combines TRBV6-6 with TRBJ1-5; D ambiguous. V lost 1 base, J lost 4 bases, and 14 bases lay in between. Germline-derived CDR1 and CDR2 are MNHNY and SVGAGI (reference sequence). The CDR3 covers 16 residues. The CDR3 nucleotides read TGTGCCAGCAGTTACTTAAGACACGGGGAGAATCAGCCCCAGCATTTT. Its translation: CASSYLRHGENQPQHF.

On this clonotype itself: A read error may account for a junction end that differs from germline. The rearrangement uses TRBV7-7 and TRBJ2-5; TRBD2 might be the D (5 bases). Per germline, CDR1 SSHAT and CDR2 FNYEAQ (reference sequence). CDR3 length equals 15 residues. The chain's CDR3 is CASSLATGTQEAQYF. In DNA, the CDR3 is TGTGCTAGCAGCTTAGCGACGGGCACCCAGGAGGCCCAGTACTTC.

The gene calls are TRBV7-9 and TRBJ1-5; tentatively, D is TRBD1 (5 bases). Trimming took off 3 bases at V and 5 bases at J, with 17 bases between the two ends. From germline, CDR1 is SEHNR and CDR2 FQNEAQ (reference sequence). CDR3 size: 16 residues. CDR3 nucleotide sequence: TGTGCCAGCAGCTTCTATGCCGGACACTCCGATCAGCCCCAGCATTTT. It encodes CASSFYAGHSDQPQHF.

This clonotype was seen a few times. This chain links TRBV7-8 with TRBJ1-6; a weak D match, TRBD1 (5 bases). V lost 1 base to trimming and J lost 1 base, with 11 bases between them. Germline CDR1 is SGHVS and CDR2 is FQNEAQ. The CDR3 spans 17 residues. CDR3 residues: CASSLEQDWSYNSPLHF. As DNA, the CDR3 is TGTGCCAGCAGCTTAGAACAGGACTGGTCCTATAATTCACCCCTCCACTTT.